The T cell receptor (beta chain) under discussion was sequenced for a study of blood T cell repertoires in COVID-19. Original handling: Amplification with reference gene primers provided the estimates of nucleated cell counts. Produced via immunoSEQ multiplex PCR; TCRdb's table is partial and in-frame only. V and J calls and clone size are copied from that table; D and trimming were computed from the DNA. The repertoire holds 120,000 or so clones, around 77% seen once, with over 6.5% in the top ten. The V gene end was trimmed by 0 bases and the J gene end by 1 base; junction bases not matched to a gene: 7. The germline CDR1 and CDR2 sequences are SGHVS and FQNEAQ. The CDR3 sequence is 17 residues long.

Sequences were obtained from peripheral blood. This receptor was identified in a human donor in a cohort sampled during active COVID-19. The chain employs TRBV7-8 and TRBJ2-7; the match to TRBD2 covers 9 bases. The CDR3 loop is CASSLAVPSGGSYEQYF. The CDR3 DNA follows: TGTGCCAGCAGCTTAGCCGTTCCCAGCGGGGGGTCCTACGAGCAGTACTTC. The full variable domain, its missing parts supplied by reference TRBV7-8 and TRBJ2-7, is GAGVSQSPRYKVAKRGQDVALRCDPISGHVSLFWYQQALGQGPEFLTYFQNEAQLDKSGLPSDRFFAERPEGSVSTLKIQRTQQEDSAVYLCASSLAVPSGGSYEQYFGPGTRLTVT.